Presented here are 7 T cell receptor beta chains from one specimen sequenced in a study of blood T cells in healthy people across ages. Next came a second PCR, run for about 7 to 11 cycles, which used a sample-barcoded 5' primer along with a J-beta primer mix. TCRdb re-analysed the 5' RACE reads in MiXCR, keeping a single row per CDR3 protein. Here the sample spans hundreds of thousands of distinct CDR3 sequences, 29% being singletons. Sequencing used blood. Source of these receptors: a woman older than 75 in good health.

This clonotype was seen a single time. The chain has TRBV3-1 and TRBJ1-2, with 9 nucleotides matching TRBD1. With 2 bases clipped from V and 11 bases from J, the junction kept 9 bases outside the gene matches. This CDR3 is built from 14 residues. The germline V gene encodes CDR1 LGHDT and CDR2 YNNKEL (reference sequence). Here the CDR3 reads CASSQLRDRVEYTF. Written as DNA, the CDR3 is TGTGCCAGCAGCCAACTCCGGGACAGGGTTGAATACACCTTC. Complete variable domain (other parts from reference TRBV3-1 and TRBJ1-2): DTAVSQTPKYLVTQMGNDKSIKCEQNLGHDTMYWYKQDSKKFLKIMFSYNNKELIINETVPNRFSPKSPDKAHLNLHINSLELGDSAVYFCASSQLRDRVEYTFGSGTRLTVV.

This clonotype was found many times. The chain couples TRBV20-1 to TRBJ2-7; TRBD2 is a possible D gene (5 bases). The ends were cut back, 0 bases at V and 6 bases at J, with 18 bases in the middle. Per the germline V gene, CDR1 is DFQATT and CDR2 is SNEGSKA (reference sequence). The CDR3 contains 15 residues. The CDR3 coding sequence is TGCAGTGCTAGAGATCTTTCCTTCGGCCGGGGCGAGCAGTACTTC. Translating it yields CSARDLSFGRGEQYF.

Remarks on this clonotype: A much larger clone differs by one base, so this may be a read error. The chain employs TRBV4-1 and TRBJ2-3; 9 nucleotides agree with TRBD1. The CDR3 contains 15 residues. CDR1 and CDR2 (germline): MGHRA, YSYEKL. The CDR3 sequence is CAGSRIQGATDTQYF. CDR3 coding DNA: TGCGCCGGCAGCCGAATACAGGGGGCAACAGATACGCAGTATTTT.

This clonotype has only a few counts. The chain combines TRBV5-1 with TRBJ2-2; 9 bases fit TRBD1. The J segment lost 9 bases and the V segment lost 3 bases, leaving 6 bases of the junction unmatched. Germline values: CDR1 SGHRS, CDR2 YFSETQ. This CDR3 has 14 amino acids. The chain's CDR3 is CASSSGQGSWELFF. In DNA form, the CDR3 reads TGCGCCAGCAGCTCCGGACAGGGGAGTTGGGAGCTGTTTTTT.

This clonotype was observed many times. This chain links TRBV6-5 with TRBJ2-3, with 8 nucleotides matching TRBD2. Germline V gives CDR1 MNHEY, CDR2 SVGAGI. The J segment lost 2 bases and the V segment lost 6 bases, leaving 7 bases of the junction unmatched. The CDR3 is made up of 15 amino acids. The CDR3 region is CASRNSGEITDTQYF. DNA for the CDR3: TGTGCCAGCAGGAATAGCGGGGAAATCACAGATACGCAGTATTTT.

The table lists this clonotype with a few counts. The chain is built from TRBV12-3 or TRBV12-4 and TRBJ1-2, with a weak D call TRBD1 (5 bases). The CDR3 consists of 13 residues. V lost 5 bases and J lost 8, with 15 bases in between. CDR3 bases: TGTGCCAGCAGTCTGGGAGGGGATAACGGCTACACCTTC. Protein: CASSLGGDNGYTF.

There are many counts of this clonotype. This chain joins TRBV20-1 and TRBJ1-2, with D possibly matching TRBD1 (6 bases). V shed 2 bases and J shed 13 bases, with 17 bases lying between them. Germline CDR1 and CDR2: DFQATT and SNEGSKA (reference sequence). The CDR3 has 12 residues. The CDR3 is CSARLNRDKSTF. DNA of the CDR3: TGCAGTGCTAGACTCAACCGGGACAAATCCACCTTC.